This TCR beta chain emerged from a study of CD8 T cells in Susac syndrome. RNA amounts of 0.5 to 1 ug underwent reverse transcription with random hexamers. From the immunoSEQ multiplex PCR reads, TCRdb called clonotypes with MiXCR, one entry per CDR3 protein. The sample records roughly 80,000 distinct CDR3 sequences, under 95% being singletons. What was sequenced was CD4+ T cells from PBMCs. This sequence originates from a human donor with Susac syndrome.

In DNA form, the CDR3 reads TGTGCCGGACAGGGGCACGTACTCTTGGGTGGCTACACCTTC. Encoded protein: CAGQGHVLLGGYTF. The chain couples TRBV6-1 to TRBJ1-2; 9 bases are a match to TRBD1. Germline lookup yields CDR1 MNHNS and CDR2 SASEGT. The CDR3 is 14 amino acids. The ends lost 11 bases at V and 7 bases at J; junction bases unmatched: 14.